These 24 T cell receptor beta chains were all obtained from the same sample, sequenced in a study of T cell responses to AZD1222 COVID-19 vaccine. Some clones are missing from TCRdb's copy, which holds only in-frame ones; the method was immunoSEQ multiplex PCR. The profile covers tens of thousands of clones, with roughly nine tenths appearing a single time and approximately 5.2% taken by the ten largest. This specimen consisted of peripheral blood, obtained on day 0 of AZD1222 vaccination. These receptors all come from an adult in good health.

This rearrangement joins TRBV6-5 to TRBJ2-2; 8 bases fit TRBD1. Losses at the gene ends were 6 bases for V and 2 bases for J; bases not matched to a gene: 5. Germline assignment: CDR1 MNHEY and CDR2 SVGAGI. CDR3 length: 15 amino acids. The CDR3 bases are TGTGCCAGCAGCGCGTCAGGGGGCAACACCGGGGAGCTGTTTTTT. It encodes CASSASGGNTGELFF.

The V gene is TRBV24-1, the J gene TRBJ2-5; a weak D match, TRBD1 (6 bases). V was pared by 1 base and J by 1 base, with 12 bases between. CDR1 is KGHDR, CDR2 SFDVKD, per germline. The CDR3 sequence is 16 residues long. CDR3: CATSDFAGTTQETQYF. The CDR3 DNA reads as TGTGCCACCAGTGATTTTGCCGGGACAACCCAAGAGACCCAGTACTTC.

V gene TRBV11-2 combines with J gene TRBJ1-1; 11 bases are a match to TRBD1. Germline values: CDR1 SGHAT, CDR2 FQNNGV. J gave up 4 bases and V 4 bases, and 5 bases lay outside the gene matches. CDR3 length: 15 amino acids. The CDR3 sequence is CASSSRDRGFTEAFF. The CDR3 DNA is TGTGCCAGCAGCTCCAGGGACAGGGGGTTCACTGAAGCTTTCTTT.

The J gene is TRBJ2-1, the V gene TRBV4-2, with D perhaps TRBD1 (5 bases). Deletions cut 0 bases from V and 7 bases from J, with 13 bases between. The V gene's germline CDR1 is LGHNA and CDR2 YNFKEQ. CDR3 length: 15 residues. CDR3 amino acids: CASSQDFPTDNEQFF. CDR3 sequence (DNA): TGTGCCAGCAGCCAAGATTTCCCGACAGATAATGAGCAGTTCTTC.

This sequence joins TRBV7-2 and TRBJ1-5; no clear D gene. The CDR3 runs to 13 residues. Germline V lookup: CDR1 SGHTA, CDR2 FQGNSA. V gave up 2 bases and J gave up 7 bases, with 9 bases separating them. For the CDR3, the DNA is TGTGCCAGCAGCTTATCAGTTGCACAGCCCCAGCATTTT. Its protein is CASSLSVAQPQHF. The whole variable domain, remainder taken from reference TRBV7-2 and TRBJ1-5, is GAGVSQSPSNKVTEKGKDVELRCDPISGHTALYWYRQSLGQGLEFLIYFQGNSAPDKSGLPSDRFSAERTGGSVSTLTIQRTQQEDSAVYLCASSLSVAQPQHFGDGTRLSIL.

The gene calls are TRBV9 and TRBJ1-6; D unclear. Germline V lookup: CDR1 SGDLS, CDR2 YYNGEE. Trimming pared 2 bases from V and 10 bases from J, leaving 10 bases between. The CDR3 sequence is 13 residues long. The CDR3 nucleotides are TGTGCCAGCAGCGTGACGGATGAATCACCCCTCCACTTT. Translating it yields CASSVTDESPLHF. The full variable domain, completed using reference TRBV9 and TRBJ1-6, is DSGVTQTPKHLITATGQRVTLRCSPRSGDLSVYWYQQSLDQGLQFLIQYYNGEERAKGNILERFSAQQFPDLHSELNLSSLELGDSALYFCASSVTDESPLHFGNGTRLTVT.

V and J are TRBV19 and TRBJ1-5; D not resolved. V dropped 5 bases and J dropped 5 bases, with 13 bases sitting between them. Germline V gives CDR1 LNHDA, CDR2 SQIVND (reference sequence). This CDR3 spans 14 amino acids. The CDR3 here is CASSATLSHQPQHF. The CDR3 DNA is TGTGCCAGTAGTGCGACACTTTCGCATCAGCCCCAGCATTTT.

The rearrangement joins TRBV9 to TRBJ1-3; D unresolved. In germline, CDR1 is SGDLS, CDR2 YYNGEE. Trimming shortened V by 0 bases and J by 2 bases, and 9 bases separated the two germline ends. The CDR3 contains 15 residues. This CDR3 reads CASSVALGPGNTIYF. The CDR3 region has the DNA TGTGCCAGCAGCGTAGCTTTAGGCCCTGGAAACACCATATATTTT. The whole variable domain, filled in from reference TRBV9 and TRBJ1-3, reads DSGVTQTPKHLITATGQRVTLRCSPRSGDLSVYWYQQSLDQGLQFLIQYYNGEERAKGNILERFSAQQFPDLHSELNLSSLELGDSALYFCASSVALGPGNTIYFGEGSWLTVV.

This CDR3 is CASSLVADTQYF. The CDR3 DNA reads TGTGCCAGCAGCTTAGTCGCAGATACGCAGTATTTT. The chain employs TRBV7-9 and TRBJ2-3; D call uncertain. The V end lost 1 base, the J end lost 4 bases, and 3 bases lay between the germline ends. CDR1 is SEHNR and CDR2 is FQNEAQ in the germline V gene (reference sequence). The CDR3 is 12 amino acids.

The chain joins TRBV28 to TRBJ2-1; no clear D gene. The length of the CDR3 is 11 residues. Trimming stripped 2 bases from V and 9 bases from J, with 5 bases between. CDR1 is MDHEN and CDR2 is SYDVKM in the germline V gene. CDR3 coding DNA: TGTGCCAGCAGTTTAGGGCTTGAGCAGTTCTTC. It encodes CASSLGLEQFF.

This rearrangement joins TRBV5-1 to TRBJ2-1, with a tentative D call TRBD2 (5 bases). Germline V gene sequence: CDR1 SGHRS, CDR2 YFSETQ. Trimming stripped 0 bases from V and 2 bases from J, with 12 bases between. There are 16 residues in the CDR3. This chain's CDR3 is CASSLDGGHAYNEQFF. CDR3 DNA sequence: TGCGCCAGCAGCTTGGACGGCGGGCACGCCTACAATGAGCAGTTCTTC.

The chain has TRBV18 and TRBJ1-5, with no clear D. This CDR3 spans 13 amino acids. The V gene lost 5 bases and the J gene lost 1 base, with 6 bases spanning the gap. Germline lookup yields CDR1 KGHSH and CDR2 LQKENI. The CDR3 spells CASSSDSNQPQHF. The DNA of the CDR3 is TGTGCCAGCTCATCGGACAGCAATCAGCCCCAGCATTTT.

This clone was seen a handful of times. This rearrangement joins TRBV3-1 (or the pseudogene TRBV3-2) to TRBJ2-5, with 7 positions matching TRBD2. CDR1 is LGHDT and CDR2 is YNNKEL in the germline V gene (reference sequence). Unmatched junction bases numbered 4, after V lost 1 base and J lost 2 bases. The CDR3 sequence is 15 residues long. The CDR3 reads CASSQGLAVQETQYF. CDR3 DNA sequence: TGTGCCAGCAGCCAAGGGCTAGCGGTACAAGAGACCCAGTACTTC.

J is TRBJ1-1 and V is TRBV27; no clear D. The germline V and J ends were trimmed by 3 bases and 11 bases, with 7 bases remaining between them. The CDR3 contains 10 residues. Germline V gene data show CDR1 as MNHEY and CDR2 as SMNVEV (reference sequence). CDR3: CASSFVKAFF. In nucleotides, the CDR3 is TGTGCCAGCAGTTTTGTAAAGGCTTTCTTT.

The chain carries TRBV10-3 and TRBJ1-2; D perhaps matches TRBD1 (6 bases). Germline V gives CDR1 ENHRY, CDR2 SYGVKD. Trimming removed 0 bases at V and 4 bases at J, with 18 bases between. This CDR3 contains 17 residues. The CDR3 spells CAISESVSRGEPYGYTF. DNA of the CDR3: TGTGCCATCAGTGAGTCGGTGTCCAGGGGCGAGCCCTATGGCTACACCTTC.

The sample holds one count of this clone. At one boundary the junction diverges from the germline segment, which might be a read error. The CDR3 nucleotides are TGTGCCAGCACTCAGCCCCAGCATTTT. Amino acids: CASTQPQHF. The chain links TRBV27 to TRBJ1-5; no definite D call. The length of the CDR3 is 9 residues. The germline CDR1 and CDR2 sequences are MNHEY and SMNVEV (reference sequence).

The chain uses TRBV10-3 and TRBJ2-1, with 12 nucleotides matching TRBD2. Germline loops: CDR1 ENHRY, CDR2 SYGVKD. The CDR3 contains 15 residues. The V segment lost 4 bases and the J segment 4 bases; nucleotides outside the gene matches: 2. Here the CDR3 DNA reads TGTGCCATCAGTGTGCTAGCGGGAGGGTACAATGAGCAGTTCTTC. Amino acids: CAISVLAGGYNEQFF.

This clone has only a few counts. The chain is built from TRBV10-3 and TRBJ2-4; TRBD2 agrees at 9 bases. J was trimmed by 12 bases and V by 1 base; bases with no gene match: 16. The germline CDR1 and CDR2 sequences are ENHRY and SYGVKD. CDR3 size: 17 residues. Here the CDR3 reads CAISELGGRGAEVRQYF. The CDR3 nucleotides read TGTGCCATCAGTGAGTTGGGCGGGAGGGGGGCTGAGGTTCGTCAGTACTTC.

V usage is TRBV18 and J usage is TRBJ2-1, with 8 positions matching TRBD1. The CDR3 loop spans 15 amino acids. J gave up 7 bases and V 1 base, and 6 bases lay outside the gene matches. Germline V gene sequence: CDR1 KGHSH, CDR2 LQKENI. The CDR3 DNA reads TGTGCCAGCTCACCACTAATTACAGGGGGTAATGAGCAGTTCTTC. Its protein product is CASSPLITGGNEQFF.

The J gene is TRBJ2-7, the V gene TRBV5-4; TRBD2 agrees at 8 bases. This CDR3 spans 14 amino acids. Germline V gene data show CDR1 as SGHNT and CDR2 as YYREEE (reference sequence). After removal of 2 bases from V and 2 bases from J, the junction contained 3 bases not matched to a gene. For the CDR3, the DNA is TGTGCCAGCAGCTTCGGGACTAGGGCCTACGAGCAGTACTTC. Protein sequence: CASSFGTRAYEQYF. The full variable domain, its missing parts supplied by reference TRBV5-4 and TRBJ2-7, is ETGVTQSPTHLIKTRGQQVTLRCSSQSGHNTVSWYQQALGQGPQFIFQYYREEENGRGNFPPRFSGLQFPNYSSELNVNALELDDSALYLCASSFGTRAYEQYFGPGTRLTVT.

The rearrangement joins TRBV18 to TRBJ2-1; 10 bases line up with TRBD1. V gave up 2 bases and J gave up 3 bases; unmatched junction bases: 16. The germline CDR1 and CDR2 sequences are KGHSH and LQKENI. CDR3 size: 20 residues. Here the CDR3 reads CASSPIPRLTGTGVYNEQFF. The CDR3 DNA is TGTGCCAGCTCACCAATACCTAGGCTGACCGGGACAGGGGTCTACAATGAGCAGTTCTTC.

This clone has only one observation. The chain combines TRBV7-2 with TRBJ2-7; D perhaps matches TRBD2 (5 bases). The V end lost 5 bases, the J end lost 3 bases, and 14 bases lay between the germline ends. This CDR3 region has 14 residues. Looked up from germline, CDR1 is SGHTA and CDR2 is FQGNSA. The CDR3 is CASSAMRVNYEQYF. The CDR3 nucleotides read TGTGCCAGCAGCGCCATGAGGGTAAACTACGAGCAGTACTTC.

The gene calls are TRBV18 and TRBJ2-7; D gene uncertain. V lost 2 bases and J 0 bases, leaving 11 bases between the germline ends. CDR3 length equals 15 residues. From germline, CDR1 is KGHSH and CDR2 LQKENI. In DNA form, the CDR3 reads TGTGCCAGCTCACCATCGCCCGGCAACTCCTACGAGCAGTACTTC. It is translated as CASSPSPGNSYEQYF.

The chain recombines TRBV7-2 with TRBJ1-5; D is perhaps TRBD1 (5 bases). V was pared by 5 bases and J by 2 bases, with 13 bases between. This CDR3 is 15 amino acids long. In germline, CDR1 is SGHTA, CDR2 FQGNSA. CDR3 in amino acids: CASSHWDGGNQPQHF. The CDR3 DNA follows: TGTGCCAGCAGCCATTGGGACGGAGGCAATCAGCCCCAGCATTTT.